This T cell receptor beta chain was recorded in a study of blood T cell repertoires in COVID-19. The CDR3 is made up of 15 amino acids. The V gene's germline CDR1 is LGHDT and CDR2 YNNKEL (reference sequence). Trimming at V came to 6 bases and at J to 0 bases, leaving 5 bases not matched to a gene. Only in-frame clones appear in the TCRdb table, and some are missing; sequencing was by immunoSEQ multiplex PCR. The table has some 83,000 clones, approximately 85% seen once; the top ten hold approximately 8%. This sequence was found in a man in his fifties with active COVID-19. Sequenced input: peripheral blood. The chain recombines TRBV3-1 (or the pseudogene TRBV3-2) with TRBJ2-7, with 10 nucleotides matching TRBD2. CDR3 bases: TGTGCCAGCAGTCGTAGCGGGGGGTCCTCCTACGAGCAGTACTTC. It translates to CASSRSGGSSYEQYF.